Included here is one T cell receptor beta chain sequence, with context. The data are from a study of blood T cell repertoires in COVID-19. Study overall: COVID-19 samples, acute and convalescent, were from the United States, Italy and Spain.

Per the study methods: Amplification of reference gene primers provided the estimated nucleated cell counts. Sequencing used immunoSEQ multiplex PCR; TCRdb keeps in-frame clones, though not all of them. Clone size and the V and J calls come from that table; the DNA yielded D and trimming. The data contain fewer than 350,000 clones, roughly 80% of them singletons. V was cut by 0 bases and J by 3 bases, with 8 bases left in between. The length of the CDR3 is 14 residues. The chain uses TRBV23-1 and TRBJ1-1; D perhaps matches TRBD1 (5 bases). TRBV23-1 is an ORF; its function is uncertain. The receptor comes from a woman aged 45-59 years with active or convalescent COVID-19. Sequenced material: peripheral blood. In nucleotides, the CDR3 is TGCGCCAGCAGTCAATCGGGGCAGGACACTGAAGCTTTCTTT. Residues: CASSQSGQDTEAFF.